The clone carrying this TCR beta chain occurred a few times. Its antigen is not known. CD4+ T cells from unexposed donors were obtained before the COVID-19 pandemic (2011-2018). CD4+ T cells were isolated from the cells after more than 8 days of culture. This record belongs to a study of CD4 T cells in relation to SARS-CoV-2 and coronaviruses. Clones were sequenced by immunoSEQ multiplex PCR, and TCRdb holds only the in-frame ones, with some missing. The table shows tens of thousands of clones, with about 79% occurring only once. CDR1 is DFQATT and CDR2 is SNEGSKA in the germline V gene (reference sequence). V gave up 3 bases and J gave up 4 bases, with 6 bases separating them. The CDR3 is 12 amino acids.

The chain couples TRBV20-1 to TRBJ2-2; unclear D gene. The source of this sequence is a human donor in good health. Sequenced: CD4+ T cells from PBMCs, cultured in vitro. In DNA form, the CDR3 reads TGCAGTGCTAGTTTGGGCACCGGGGAGCTGTTTTTT. Translating it yields CSASLGTGELFF.